Listed below are T cell receptor beta chains from one sample, sequenced in a study of blood T cell repertoires in COVID-19. Using immunoSEQ multiplex PCR, the repertoire was profiled, and TCRdb retains in-frame clones only, with some absent. There are some 65,000 clones in the sample; 70% to 90% occur only once, and 15% to 20% lies in the top ten. Sequenced sample: peripheral blood. The receptors were gathered from a man in his forties or fifties with COVID-19, enrolled during active disease. Both conserved end residues are part of each CDR3. Fields, in order: D gene, J gene, CDR3 length, V gene, clone size, CDR3 DNA, CDR3 protein. D genes are given only for firm matches. Not every row has a clone size; where given, it reads once, few, many or a size class.

D: .
J: TRBJ1-1
length: 12
V: TRBV6-5
size: .
DNA: TGTGCCAGCAGTACAGGGAACACTGAAGCTTTCTTT
CDR3: CASSTGNTEAFF

D: TRBD1
J: TRBJ1-2
length: 18
V: TRBV2
size: once
DNA: TGTGCCAGCAGTGACCAAGCGGGCACCCTCGGGACAGGGGGCGGCTACACCTTC
CDR3: CASSDQAGTLGTGGGYTF

D: .
J: TRBJ2-1
length: 17
V: TRBV21-1
size: .
DNA: TGTGCCAGCAGCAAAGAGACTAGCGGGGGGGTTTACAATGAGCAGTTCTTC
CDR3: CASSKETSGGVYNEQFF

D: TRBD2
J: TRBJ2-1
length: 16
V: TRBV3-1/TRBV3-2
size: .
DNA: TGTGCCAGCAGACTAAGTGGGCTAGCGGGGATAAATGAGCAGTTCTTC
CDR3: CASRLSGLAGINEQFF

D: TRBD1
J: TRBJ1-2
length: 15
V: TRBV19
size: once
DNA: TGTGCCAGTAGTCCCTCCCGACAGGGGGCCTATGGCTACACCTTC
CDR3: CASSPSRQGAYGYTF

D: .
J: TRBJ1-4
length: 12
V: TRBV7-9
size: once
DNA: TGTGCCAGCAGTTCTCTCCGGGGAAAACTGTTTTTT
CDR3: CASSSLRGKLFF

D: .
J: TRBJ1-2
length: 15
V: TRBV6-4
size: .
DNA: TGTGCCAGCAGTGACTCAGTAGGGGGATTCTATGGCTACACCTTC
CDR3: CASSDSVGGFYGYTF

D: TRBD1
J: TRBJ1-6
length: 14
V: TRBV11-2
size: few
DNA: TGTGCCAGCAGCTTAGATACAGGGGGCATGTCCCTCCACTTT
CDR3: CASSLDTGGMSLHF

D: TRBD2
J: TRBJ2-7
length: 15
V: TRBV5-1
size: .
DNA: TGCGCCAGCAGCTCTGGGGGGGATTACTCCTACGAGCAGTACTTC
CDR3: CASSSGGDYSYEQYF

D: .
J: TRBJ2-1
length: 11
V: TRBV3-1/TRBV3-2
size: .
DNA: TGTGCCAGCAGCCAAACTAGCGAGCAGTTCTTC
CDR3: CASSQTSEQFF

D: TRBD1
J: TRBJ2-3
length: 14
V: TRBV19
size: .
DNA: TGTGCCAGTAGCCGGGACAGGGACACAGATACGCAGTATTTT
CDR3: CASSRDRDTDTQYF

D: TRBD2
J: TRBJ2-1
length: 17
V: TRBV28
size: .
DNA: TGTGCCAGCAGTTCCCCCAGCGCGGGGGGAGACTACAATGAGCAGTTCTTC
CDR3: CASSSPSAGGDYNEQFF

D: .
J: TRBJ1-1
length: 14
V: TRBV9
size: .
DNA: TGTGCCAGCAGCGGGGACATTTCGAACACTGAAGCTTTCTTT
CDR3: CASSGDISNTEAFF

D: TRBD1
J: TRBJ1-5
length: 14
V: TRBV2
size: .
DNA: TGTGCCAGCAGTTTACAGGGGGGCGATCAGCCCCAGCATTTT
CDR3: CASSLQGGDQPQHF

D: .
J: TRBJ1-2
length: 12
V: TRBV6-5
size: .
DNA: TGTGCCAGCAGTAACGGGAACTATGGCTACACCTTC
CDR3: CASSNGNYGYTF

D: .
J: TRBJ1-5
length: 12
V: TRBV28
size: .
DNA: TGTGCCAGCACAGATAGCAATCAGCCCCAGCATTTT
CDR3: CASTDSNQPQHF

D: .
J: TRBJ2-1
length: 17
V: TRBV5-1
size: .
DNA: TGCGCCAGCGCGTCATATCCGGGGTTTGTTTCTAGCAATGAGCAGTTCTTC
CDR3: CASASYPGFVSSNEQFF

D: .
J: TRBJ2-6
length: 15
V: TRBV30
size: once
DNA: TGTGCCTGGAGCCGCGGAATCTCTGGGGCCAACGTCCTGACTTTC
CDR3: CAWSRGISGANVLTF

D: .
J: TRBJ1-3
length: 13
V: TRBV2
size: .
DNA: TGTGCCAGCAGTATGGGGGCCGGAAACACCATATATTTT
CDR3: CASSMGAGNTIYF

D: TRBD2
J: TRBJ2-3
length: 15
V: TRBV2
size: .
DNA: TGTGCCACATGCTCCCGGGACCGGGAGGCAGATACGCAGTATTTT
CDR3: CATCSRDREADTQYF

D: .
J: TRBJ1-5
length: 16
V: TRBV5-6
size: few
DNA: TGTGCCAGCAGCCGTTTACAGGGTCTGAGCAATCAGCCCCAGCATTTT
CDR3: CASSRLQGLSNQPQHF

D: TRBD2
J: TRBJ2-7
length: 15
V: TRBV5-1
size: .
DNA: TGCGCCAGCAGCCTACGACTAGCGGGGGATTACGAGCAGTACTTC
CDR3: CASSLRLAGDYEQYF

D: .
J: TRBJ1-2
length: 11
V: TRBV28
size: .
DNA: TGTGCCAGCAGAGAGGTCGGGGTCTACACCTTC
CDR3: CASREVGVYTF

D: TRBD1
J: TRBJ1-5
length: 16
V: TRBV7-9
size: .
DNA: TGTGCCAGCAGCTTAGGAGGGGGACAGGGATTTCAGCCCCAGCATTTT
CDR3: CASSLGGGQGFQPQHF